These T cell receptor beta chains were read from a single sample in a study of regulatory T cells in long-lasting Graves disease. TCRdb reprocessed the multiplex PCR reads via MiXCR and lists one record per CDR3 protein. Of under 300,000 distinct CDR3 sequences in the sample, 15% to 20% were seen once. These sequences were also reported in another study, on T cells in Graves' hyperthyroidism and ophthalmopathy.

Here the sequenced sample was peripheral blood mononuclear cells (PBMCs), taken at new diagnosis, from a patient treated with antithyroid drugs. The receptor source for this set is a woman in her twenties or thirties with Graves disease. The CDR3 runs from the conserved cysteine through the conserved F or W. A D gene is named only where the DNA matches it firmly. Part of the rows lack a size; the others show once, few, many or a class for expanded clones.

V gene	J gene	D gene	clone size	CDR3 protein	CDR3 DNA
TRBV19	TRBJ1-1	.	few	CASSIDFVSEAFF	TGTGCCAGTAGTATAGATTTCGTTTCTGAAGCTTTCTTT
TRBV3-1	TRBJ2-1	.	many	CASSQDFGHNEQFF	TGTGCCAGCAGCCAAGATTTCGGACACAATGAGCAGTTCTTC
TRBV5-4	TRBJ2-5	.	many	CASSSGQGGAKTQYF	TGTGCCAGCAGCTCGGGGCAGGGGGGCGCAAAGACCCAGTACTTC
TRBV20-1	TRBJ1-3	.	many	CSATGSGNTIYF	TGCAGTGCTACAGGGAGCGGAAACACCATATATTTT
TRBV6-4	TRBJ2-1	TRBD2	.	CASSRTSGGANPEFF	TGTGCCAGCAGTAGGACTAGCGGGGGGGCCAATCCCGAGTTCTTC
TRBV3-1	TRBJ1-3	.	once	CASSLGNTMYF	TGTGCCAGCAGCTTGGGAAACACCATGTATTTT
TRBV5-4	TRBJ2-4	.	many	CASQARGGQKNIQYF	TGTGCCAGCCAAGCGAGGGGGGGGCAAAAAAACATTCAGTACTTC
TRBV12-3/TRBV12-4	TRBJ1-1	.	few	CASRGTRLPNTEAFF	TGTGCCAGCAGGGGGACACGACTACCGAACACTGAAGCTTTCTTT
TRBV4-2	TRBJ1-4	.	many	CASSQDRGSNEKLFF	TGTGCCAGCAGCCAAGATCGAGGATCCAATGAAAAACTGTTTTTT
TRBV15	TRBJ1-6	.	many	CATSILSTRPLHF	TGTGCCACCAGCATCCTCTCCACGCGACCCCTCCACTTT
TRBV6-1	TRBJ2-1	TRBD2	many	CASSALTSERFF	TGTGCCAGCAGTGCCCTGACTAGCGAGAGGTTCTTC
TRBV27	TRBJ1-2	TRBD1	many	CASSQRDSLYGYTF	TGTGCCAGCAGTCAACGGGACAGTCTTTATGGCTACACCTTC
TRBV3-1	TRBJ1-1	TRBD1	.	CASSTQGVVEAFF	TGTGCCAGCAGCACACAGGGGGTAGTTGAAGCTTTCTTT
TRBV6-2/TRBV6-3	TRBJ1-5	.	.	CASSIIMGSNQPQHF	TGTGCCAGCAGTATTATAATGGGGAGCAATCAGCCCCAGCATTTT
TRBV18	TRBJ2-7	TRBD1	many	CASSRDRRLSEYEQYF	TGTGCCAGCTCAAGGGACAGGCGGCTTTCCGAGTACGAGCAGTACTTC
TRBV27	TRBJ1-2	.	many	CASRTYPGGYTF	TGTGCCAGCCGGACCTATCCTGGGGGCTACACCTTC
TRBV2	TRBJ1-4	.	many	CASRTPRVANEKLFF	TGTGCCAGCAGAACCCCCAGGGTGGCTAATGAAAAACTGTTTTTT